Detailed here is one T cell receptor beta chain. The source of the sample is a study of T cells after posttransplantation cyclophosphamide. Between the trimmed V and J ends, which lost 6 bases and 6 bases, there was a span of 24 bases. Germline CDR1 MDHEN, CDR2 SYDVKM. The CDR3 runs to 16 residues. Cyclophosphamide on days +3 and +4 followed busulfan-fludarabine conditioning and a marrow graft. Clones were sequenced by immunoSEQ multiplex PCR, and TCRdb holds only the in-frame ones, with some missing. The repertoire holds 3,200 or so clones, with around 85% as singletons. J is TRBJ2-7 and V is TRBV28; no clear D. Sequences were derived from PBMCs, sampled after allogeneic stem cell transplant with posttransplant cyclophosphamide. The TCR originated in a female patient aged 50-65 years who received an allogeneic stem cell transplant from an unrelated donor, was CMV-positive, and had acute and chronic GVHD. Some T cells may arise from the graft donor. CDR3 DNA sequence: TGTGCCAGCAGCCGTGGTCCCCGGGTCAGATCTAGCGAGCAGTACTTC. Residues: CASSRGPRVRSSEQYF.